The text below deals with one T cell receptor (beta chain). The antigen it recognizes is unknown. Base quality data are lacking; no much larger clone is found one base away. This entry is derived from a study of T cell responses to AZD1222 COVID-19 vaccine (dated by TCRdb to the early 2020s). For context, the study as a whole: A total of 233 trial participants underwent TCR sequencing, of whom 207 received two doses of AZD1222 and about 25 received two doses of the MenACWY control vaccine. Trial participants were enrolled into age subgroups of 18-55, 56-69 and 70-plus years, which contained around 140, 26 and 57 TCR-sequenced participants, respectively.

Taken with the paper, the label for time point translates to: baseline before first vaccination. Per the publication, the treatment or condition label means: meningococcal conjugate vaccine given as trial control. Vaccinee samples were obtained from the UK trials COV001 and COV002, which included a single-blind randomized controlled phase 2/3 trial of AZD1222 (ChAdOx1 nCoV-19) in healthy adults. For TCRbeta chain sequencing, PBMC samples from trial participants were taken at day 0 and at day 28 after the second dose. From the germline V gene, CDR1 is SNHLY and CDR2 is FYNNEI. The CDR3, cysteine through phenylalanine, is 14 amino acids long. The retained sequence is limited to the CDR3, 42 bases, with the frame set at the first base. Trimming takes 2 bases from V and 3 bases from J, and the germline ends sit 8 bases apart. The CDR3 regions of human TCRbeta chains were analyzed by immunosequencing. The original methods were these. TCRs in the repertoires were compared against a reference library of SARS-CoV-2-specific TCRs that had been generated with the MIRA antigen-specificity platform. Breadth was defined as the fraction of unique TCRs that were SARS-CoV-2-associated. Depth was defined as the fraction of total T cells that were SARS-CoV-2-associated. Using the MIRA data, every spike-specific TCR was mapped to the spike region that the TCR reacted to and assigned to either a CD4 or a CD8 class. Log10-transformed breadth and depth values were compared by one-way ANOVA with Sidak's multiple comparisons tests. This immuneACCESS table, as held by TCRdb, lists in-frame sequences with V and J called but not all clones. Of the missing ones, under half trace to an unresolved V gene in checked studies; the others have no known cause. V, J and clone size are those of that table, while D and trimming were read from the DNA. The sample profile shows 150,000 to 200,000 clones; around 87% of them were found once. 2.5% to 3% of the sample comes from the top ten.

The study at large found these results: A significant rise in spike-specific TCR breadth and depth was observed after two AZD1222 doses relative to day 0 and relative to MenACWY recipients. Only five to seven AZD1222 recipients were SARS-CoV-2 seropositive at baseline, limiting conclusions about previously exposed vaccinees. Participants were mostly white British and included more females than males, and it was suggested by the authors that clonal diversity may have been underestimated. The whole spike protein was spanned by vaccine-associated CD4 TCRs, and dominant responses were seen in regions 160-218 and 743-854. Reportedly, close to half of the unique spike-specific TCRs recognized epitopes lying outside the regions that are mutated in the B.1.351 and B.1.1.7 variants. The 56-69-year group was small, and its depth increase did not reach significance, likely because of low power. Because no day 14 peak-response samples were available, the repertoires could be characterized only after the peak T cell response.

The chain is encoded by TRBV2 joined to TRBJ2-4; tentative D gene TRBD2, with 7 bases matching. The origin of this receptor is an adult in good health. The specimen comprised peripheral blood, sampled on day 0 of MenACWY control vaccination. This receptor carries the CDR3 CASSERGGKNIQYF. The DNA sequence is as follows: TGTGCCAGCAGTGAAAGGGGGGGCAAAAACATTCAGTACTTC.